What follows is one T cell receptor beta chain and its context. The antigen remains unidentified. This record comes from a study of OX40 agonist ivuxolimab in advanced cancers. Study-level background: Participants averaged roughly 60 years of age (range about 23 to 80) and were over 75% male.

Study-level results: The authors did not determine the antigen specificity of the expanded peripheral T cells.

TCRdb's copy holds only in-frame clones and misses some; the assay was immunoSEQ multiplex PCR. This sample has roughly 120,000 clones, with roughly 92% found just once. Germline V lookup: CDR1 SGHRS, CDR2 YFSETQ. V was clipped by 3 bases and J by 7 bases, with 17 bases between them. This CDR3 spans 14 amino acids. Sequences were derived from CD4+ or CD8+ T cells sorted from blood, sampled in a trial of the OX40 agonist ivuxolimab. V is TRBV5-1 and J is TRBJ2-7; D unresolved. This receptor was obtained from an adult with an advanced solid tumor such as melanoma, head and neck, liver or kidney cancer. The DNA for the CDR3 is TGCGCCAGCAGCTCCCCGGGTGGCAGCCTAGAGCAGTACTTC. Residues: CASSSPGGSLEQYF. The full variable domain, completed using reference TRBV5-1 and TRBJ2-7, is KAGVTQTPRYLIKTRGQQVTLSCSPISGHRSVSWYQQTPGQGLQFLFEYFSETQRNKGNFPGRFSGRQFSNSRSEMNVSTLELGDSALYLCASSSPGGSLEQYFGPGTRLTVT.